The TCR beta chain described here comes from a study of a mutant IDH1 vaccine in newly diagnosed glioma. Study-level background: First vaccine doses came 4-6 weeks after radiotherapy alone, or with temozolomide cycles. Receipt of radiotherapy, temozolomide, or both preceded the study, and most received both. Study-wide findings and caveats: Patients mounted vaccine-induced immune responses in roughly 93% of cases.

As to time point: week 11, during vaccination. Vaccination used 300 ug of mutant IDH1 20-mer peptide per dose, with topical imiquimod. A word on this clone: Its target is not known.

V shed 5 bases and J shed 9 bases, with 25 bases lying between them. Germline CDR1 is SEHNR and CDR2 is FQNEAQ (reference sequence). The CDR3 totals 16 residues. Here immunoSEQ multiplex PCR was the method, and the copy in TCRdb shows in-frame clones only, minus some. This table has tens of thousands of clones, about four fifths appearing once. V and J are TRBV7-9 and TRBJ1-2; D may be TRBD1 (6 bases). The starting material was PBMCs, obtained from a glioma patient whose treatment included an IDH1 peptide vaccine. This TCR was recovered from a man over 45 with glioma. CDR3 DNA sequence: TGTGCCAGCAGCCGGACAGTTTCCGGGAGTCTCATGCGCTACACCTTC. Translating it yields CASSRTVSGSLMRYTF.